The rows below give T cell receptor beta chains drawn from one sample of a study of OX40 agonist ivuxolimab in advanced cancers. This table comes from immunoSEQ multiplex PCR, and its TCRdb copy is limited to in-frame clones, with some not included. The sample carries tens of thousands of clones, 88% recorded once. The material sequenced was CD4+ or CD8+ T cells sorted from blood, taken in a trial of the OX40 agonist ivuxolimab. Receptors were obtained from an adult with an advanced solid tumor such as melanoma, head and neck, liver or kidney cancer. The CDR3 runs from the conserved cysteine through the conserved F or W. Each record gives: J gene, V gene, clone size, D gene, CDR3 DNA, CDR3 protein. A D gene is named only where the DNA matches it firmly. Some rows mark clone size as missing; the rest say once, few, many or name a class of expanded clone.

j_call: TRBJ2-3
v_call: TRBV5-1
clone_size: once
d_call: .
cdr3_nt: TGCGCCAGCAGCGGTAGCAGACAAAGCACAGATACGCAGTATTTT
cdr3_aa: CASSGSRQSTDTQYF

j_call: TRBJ1-1
v_call: TRBV7-2
clone_size: .
d_call: .
cdr3_nt: TGTGCCAGCAGCTCACAGGGATTTGGCACTGAAGCTTTCTTT
cdr3_aa: CASSSQGFGTEAFF

j_call: TRBJ2-1
v_call: TRBV10-1
clone_size: .
d_call: .
cdr3_nt: TGCGCCAGCCACACAGGGAATGAGCAGTTCTTC
cdr3_aa: CASHTGNEQFF

j_call: TRBJ2-1
v_call: TRBV29-1
clone_size: .
d_call: .
cdr3_nt: TGCAGCGTTGAGGGGCAGTTCTTC
cdr3_aa: CSVEGQFF

j_call: TRBJ1-1
v_call: TRBV19
clone_size: .
d_call: .
cdr3_nt: TGTGCCAGTACCTCCCGGGACTTGAACACTGAAGCTTTCTTT
cdr3_aa: CASTSRDLNTEAFF

j_call: TRBJ2-1
v_call: TRBV5-1
clone_size: .
d_call: .
cdr3_nt: TGCGCCAGCAGCGGCCGGGACCCAACGTACAATGAGCAGTTCTTC
cdr3_aa: CASSGRDPTYNEQFF

j_call: TRBJ1-2
v_call: TRBV21-1
clone_size: .
d_call: .
cdr3_nt: TGTGCCAGCAGCAAACCCGGGGAAGCCCCAGGGAGCTATGGCTACACCTTC
cdr3_aa: CASSKPGEAPGSYGYTF

j_call: TRBJ2-7
v_call: TRBV11-1
clone_size: .
d_call: .
cdr3_nt: TGTGCCAGCAGCACCCAGACAGGAACCTACGAGCAGTACTTC
cdr3_aa: CASSTQTGTYEQYF

j_call: TRBJ2-7
v_call: TRBV10-2
clone_size: once
d_call: TRBD1
cdr3_nt: TGCGCCAGCAGTCCGGACAGGGCGGTAAACGAGCAGTACTTC
cdr3_aa: CASSPDRAVNEQYF

j_call: TRBJ2-5
v_call: TRBV6-5
clone_size: .
d_call: TRBD1
cdr3_nt: TGTGCCAGCAAGACAGGGGGCGAGACCCAGTACTTC
cdr3_aa: CASKTGGETQYF

j_call: TRBJ2-3
v_call: TRBV7-8
clone_size: .
d_call: .
cdr3_nt: TGTGCCAGCACCGTACATGGGGGAGATACGCAGTATTTT
cdr3_aa: CASTVHGGDTQYF

j_call: TRBJ2-1
v_call: TRBV7-9
clone_size: .
d_call: TRBD2
cdr3_nt: TGTGCCAGCAGCTTTCCGCGGGGGGACTCCTACAATGAGCAGTTCTTC
cdr3_aa: CASSFPRGDSYNEQFF

j_call: TRBJ2-7
v_call: TRBV18
clone_size: .
d_call: TRBD2
cdr3_nt: TGTGCCAGCTCCCCCCAGGGACTAGAATCCTACGAGCAGTACTTC
cdr3_aa: CASSPQGLESYEQYF

j_call: TRBJ2-5
v_call: TRBV6-1
clone_size: .
d_call: .
cdr3_nt: TGTGCCAGCAGCGGCTCGGAAGAGACCCAGTACTTC
cdr3_aa: CASSGSEETQYF

j_call: TRBJ2-7
v_call: TRBV27
clone_size: once
d_call: .
cdr3_nt: TGTGCCAGCAGTTTATGGTTAAACAGCCACGAGCAGTACTTC
cdr3_aa: CASSLWLNSHEQYF

j_call: TRBJ2-1
v_call: TRBV2
clone_size: .
d_call: .
cdr3_nt: TGTGCCAGCAGCTACAGGGAATTCGATGAGCAGTTCTTC
cdr3_aa: CASSYREFDEQFF

j_call: TRBJ1-2
v_call: TRBV11-2
clone_size: .
d_call: .
cdr3_nt: TGTGCCAGCAGCTTAGGTTCAGCTAACTATGGCTACACCTTC
cdr3_aa: CASSLGSANYGYTF

j_call: TRBJ1-5
v_call: TRBV19
clone_size: .
d_call: .
cdr3_nt: TGTGCCGATCTCCGCCCCTCGGCAGGCTATAGCAATCAGCCCCAGCATTTT
cdr3_aa: CADLRPSAGYSNQPQHF

j_call: TRBJ2-1
v_call: TRBV7-6
clone_size: once
d_call: TRBD2
cdr3_nt: TGTGCCAGCAGCTTATATGGAGCGGGGGTGAACTACAATGAGCAGTTCTTC
cdr3_aa: CASSLYGAGVNYNEQFF

j_call: TRBJ2-7
v_call: TRBV27
clone_size: .
d_call: TRBD2
cdr3_nt: TGTGCCAGCAGTTTTTCGGGACTACTATTAGACGAGCAGTACTTC
cdr3_aa: CASSFSGLLLDEQYF

j_call: TRBJ2-1
v_call: TRBV30
clone_size: .
d_call: TRBD2
cdr3_nt: TGTGCCGGGGGGGGCAATGAGCAGTTCTTC
cdr3_aa: CAGGGNEQFF

j_call: TRBJ2-1
v_call: TRBV7-9
clone_size: .
d_call: TRBD2
cdr3_nt: TGTGCCAGCAGCTTAAGGACTAGCGGGGGAAAGGGGCAAGATGAGCAGTTCTTC
cdr3_aa: CASSLRTSGGKGQDEQFF

j_call: TRBJ2-2
v_call: TRBV27
clone_size: .
d_call: .
cdr3_nt: TGTGCCAGCAGTTTAGGGCAGGATTACACCGGGGAGCTGTTTTTT
cdr3_aa: CASSLGQDYTGELFF

j_call: TRBJ1-1
v_call: TRBV29-1
clone_size: .
d_call: .
cdr3_nt: TGCAGCGTTGAGCAGGGCGGCCGGAAAGCTTTCTTT
cdr3_aa: CSVEQGGRKAFF

j_call: TRBJ1-4
v_call: TRBV6-5
clone_size: .
d_call: .
cdr3_nt: TGTGCCAGCAGTTGGGGGGGAGGAGGGGAAAAACTGTTTTTT
cdr3_aa: CASSWGGGGEKLFF

j_call: TRBJ2-3
v_call: TRBV5-1
clone_size: .
d_call: .
cdr3_nt: TGCGCCAGCAGGAGCGGCCCTAGCACAGATACGCAGTATTTT
cdr3_aa: CASRSGPSTDTQYF

j_call: TRBJ2-7
v_call: TRBV28
clone_size: .
d_call: TRBD1
cdr3_nt: TGTGCCAGCAGTTCTCAGGGACAGGGCTTGGTCGAGCAGTACTTC
cdr3_aa: CASSSQGQGLVEQYF

j_call: TRBJ2-1
v_call: TRBV28
clone_size: .
d_call: TRBD1
cdr3_nt: TGTGCCAGCAGGTGGACAGGGTTAGGCAATGAGCAGTTCTTC
cdr3_aa: CASRWTGLGNEQFF

j_call: TRBJ1-1
v_call: TRBV28
clone_size: .
d_call: .
cdr3_nt: TGTGCCAGCAGTTTCGGGGCTGAAGCTTTCTTT
cdr3_aa: CASSFGAEAFF

j_call: TRBJ2-1
v_call: TRBV6-1
clone_size: .
d_call: .
cdr3_nt: TGTGCCAGCAGCCCCCAGTCGAGCTCCTACAATGAGCAGTTCTTC
cdr3_aa: CASSPQSSSYNEQFF

j_call: TRBJ1-1
v_call: TRBV11-1
clone_size: .
d_call: .
cdr3_nt: TGTGCCAGCAGCTTAAAAGGTGGGGGGATTTATATGAACACTGAAGCTTTCTTT
cdr3_aa: CASSLKGGGIYMNTEAFF

j_call: TRBJ2-7
v_call: TRBV9
clone_size: many
d_call: .
cdr3_nt: TGTGCCAGCAGCCCCCGGGCCGAGGGCTACGAGCAGTACTTC
cdr3_aa: CASSPRAEGYEQYF

j_call: TRBJ2-7
v_call: TRBV6-5
clone_size: .
d_call: .
cdr3_nt: TGTGCCAGCAGACGGATGAGCTCCTACGAGCAGTACTTC
cdr3_aa: CASRRMSSYEQYF

j_call: TRBJ2-2
v_call: TRBV9
clone_size: .
d_call: .
cdr3_nt: TGTGCCAGCACCGCCGGATGGAACACCGGGGAGCTGTTTTTT
cdr3_aa: CASTAGWNTGELFF

j_call: TRBJ1-2
v_call: TRBV6-1
clone_size: .
d_call: .
cdr3_nt: TGTGCCAGCCGCCCCGGACGGAGCGGCTATGGCTACACCTTC
cdr3_aa: CASRPGRSGYGYTF

j_call: TRBJ2-3
v_call: TRBV5-1
clone_size: .
d_call: .
cdr3_nt: TGCGCCACCAAATTGGCCCCAGGGACCCCCACAGATACGCAGTATTTT
cdr3_aa: CATKLAPGTPTDTQYF

j_call: TRBJ2-7
v_call: TRBV30
clone_size: .
d_call: TRBD1
cdr3_nt: TGTGCCTGGAGTGTACAGACAGGGGCCTACGAGCAGTACTTC
cdr3_aa: CAWSVQTGAYEQYF

j_call: TRBJ2-1
v_call: TRBV6-5
clone_size: .
d_call: .
cdr3_nt: TGTGCCAGCAAGACTAGTTCCGGCAATGAGCAGTTCTTC
cdr3_aa: CASKTSSGNEQFF

j_call: TRBJ2-1
v_call: TRBV30
clone_size: .
d_call: TRBD2
cdr3_nt: TGTGCCTGGAGTGCTCAGCCGGGACTAGGCGGTGAGCAGTTCTTC
cdr3_aa: CAWSAQPGLGGEQFF

j_call: TRBJ2-7
v_call: TRBV4-3
clone_size: .
d_call: .
cdr3_nt: TGCGCCAGCAGCCAAGCCAGGGCCTACGAGCAGTACTTC
cdr3_aa: CASSQARAYEQYF

j_call: TRBJ1-2
v_call: TRBV2
clone_size: .
d_call: .
cdr3_nt: TGTGCCAGCAGGCTCGGGTCTAACTATGGCTACACCTTC
cdr3_aa: CASRLGSNYGYTF